Listed below are T cell receptor beta chains from one sample, sequenced in a study of control samples from healthy donors and cancer patients. Measured with immunoSEQ multiplex PCR; TCRdb has only the in-frame clones, and not every one. The repertoire holds 150,000 to 200,000 clones, with 96% as singletons. The sequencing input was blood. The receptors here all came from a woman aged 25 to 39 in good health. The conserved cysteine and the conserved F or W are not part of the CDR3 here.

CDR3 protein | J gene | V gene
ASSYSGTTDNEQF | TRBJ2-1 | TRBV6-5
ASSSRPGTSGGLYNEQF | TRBJ2-1 | TRBV21-1
ATSNGAGYGYT | TRBJ1-2 | TRBV15
ASSVWENTEAF | TRBJ1-1 | TRBV9
ASSSLGEWETQY | TRBJ2-5 | TRBV28
ASSQWIASETQY | TRBJ2-5 | TRBV3-1/TRBV3-2
ASRPAPRREDDEQF | TRBJ2-1 | TRBV28
ASRVSSYNEQF | TRBJ2-1 | TRBV19
AWSVLGRRTDTQY | TRBJ2-3 | TRBV30
ASWTDSNQPQH | TRBJ1-5 | TRBV19
ASSFGQPNTEAF | TRBJ1-1 | TRBV9
ASSLDRRNEKLF | TRBJ1-4 | TRBV13
ASSSQGALETQY | TRBJ2-5 | TRBV7-7
ASTPDGNTIY | TRBJ1-3 | TRBV5-8
ASSEVGGGVQAYEQY | TRBJ2-7 | TRBV6-1
ASSVGLAGGLNTGELF | TRBJ2-2 | TRBV9
ASSSRRGRSSYEQY | TRBJ2-7 | TRBV7-6
ASSIGISGANVLT | TRBJ2-6 | TRBV4-2
AWSLGTETGNTIY | TRBJ1-3 | TRBV30
ASSMVGRGVSGANVLT | TRBJ2-6 | TRBV19
AWRKTTYEQY | TRBJ2-7 | TRBV30
ASSLARDRGARDTQY | TRBJ2-3 | TRBV7-9
ASRRQGGAEAF | TRBJ1-1 | TRBV6-5
ASSLAAWGAGGYT | TRBJ1-2 | TRBV7-6
SVDRVNTIY | TRBJ1-3 | TRBV29-1
ASSDERGDRPTWNEQF | TRBJ2-1 | TRBV6-4
ASIRNRIYEQY | TRBJ2-7 | TRBV23-1
ASSSRPSSSGELF | TRBJ2-2 | TRBV11-2